One and the same sample provided the 5 T cell receptor beta chains below, sequenced in a study of shared clonotypes between healthy human individuals. The assay was immunoSEQ multiplex PCR, and TCRdb's table has in-frame clones only and misses some. The table records approximately 710,000 clones, 80% to 95% of them present only once. Input material: memory CD8+ T cells from PBMCs. The subset was: CD45RO+ cells pooled with CCR7-negative TemRA cells. The receptors here all came from a man younger than 30 in good health. Some clones in this sample may be carry-over from other donors' samples.

The CDR3 spells CASSPGTYSYNEQFF. Written as DNA, the CDR3 is TGTGCCAGCAGCCCCGGGACCTACTCCTACAATGAGCAGTTCTTC. The chain employs TRBV7-2 and TRBJ2-1; D possibly matches TRBD1 or TRBD2 (5 bases each). Germline CDR1 SGHTA, CDR2 FQGNSA. V was clipped by 5 bases and J by 0 bases, with 11 bases between them. This CDR3 region has 15 residues.

V usage is TRBV7-6 and J usage is TRBJ2-4; possibly TRBD1 or TRBD2 for D (5 bases each). V lost 5 bases and J lost 8, with 19 bases in between. The CDR3 spans 15 residues. Germline loops: CDR1 SGHVS, CDR2 FNYEAQ. In DNA form, the CDR3 reads TGTGCCAGCAGCGAGGGGTCCTCCCTGGGGGACATTCAGTACTTC. This sequence encodes CASSEGSSLGDIQYF.

The rearrangement links TRBV9 to TRBJ1-2; no firm D call. The CDR3 extends over 13 amino acids. Trimming cost V 2 bases and J 5 bases, with 10 bases left between them. CDR1 is SGDLS, CDR2 YYNGEE, per germline. The CDR3 DNA follows: TGTGCCAGCAGCGTCGCTCCGAGGTATGGCTACACCTTC. Translated: CASSVAPRYGYTF. The full variable domain, completed using reference TRBV9 and TRBJ1-2, is DSGVTQTPKHLITATGQRVTLRCSPRSGDLSVYWYQQSLDQGLQFLIQYYNGEERAKGNILERFSAQQFPDLHSELNLSSLELGDSALYFCASSVAPRYGYTFGSGTRLTVV.

The chain joins TRBV7-9 to TRBJ2-7; D possibly corresponds to TRBD2 (5 bases). The V and J ends lost 1 base and 3 bases respectively, with 13 bases between them. The CDR3 loop spans 15 amino acids. CDR1 is SEHNR and CDR2 is FQNEAQ in the germline V gene (reference sequence). The CDR3: CASSLVPSGNYEQYF. CDR3 DNA sequence: TGTGCCAGCAGCTTAGTTCCTTCGGGAAACTACGAGCAGTACTTC.

V is TRBV7-2 and J is TRBJ2-5; no clear D gene. V was clipped by 3 bases and J by 4 bases, with 15 bases between them. There are 15 residues in the CDR3. Looked up from germline, CDR1 is SGHTA and CDR2 is FQGNSA. CDR3 DNA: TGTGCCAGCAGCTTTTACTCCCGGTCCAGAGAGACCCAGTACTTC. Encoded protein: CASSFYSRSRETQYF.